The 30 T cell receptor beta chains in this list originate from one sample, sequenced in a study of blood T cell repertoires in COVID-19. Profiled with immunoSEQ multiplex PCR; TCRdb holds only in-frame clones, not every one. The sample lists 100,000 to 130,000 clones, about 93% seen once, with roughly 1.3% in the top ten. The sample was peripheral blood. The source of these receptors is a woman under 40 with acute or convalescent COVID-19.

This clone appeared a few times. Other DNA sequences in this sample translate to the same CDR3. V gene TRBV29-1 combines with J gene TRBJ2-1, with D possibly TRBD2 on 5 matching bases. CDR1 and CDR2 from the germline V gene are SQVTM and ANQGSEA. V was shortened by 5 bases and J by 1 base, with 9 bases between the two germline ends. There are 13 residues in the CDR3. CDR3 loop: CSVTRTSYNEQFF. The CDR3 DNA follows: TGCAGCGTTACTCGGACTTCCTACAATGAGCAGTTCTTC.

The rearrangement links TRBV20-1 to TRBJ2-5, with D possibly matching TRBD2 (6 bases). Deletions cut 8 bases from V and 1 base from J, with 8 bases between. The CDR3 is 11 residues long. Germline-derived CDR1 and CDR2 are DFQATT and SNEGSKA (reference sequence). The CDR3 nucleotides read TGCAGTTCGACTAGCCAAGAGACCCAGTACTTC. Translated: CSSTSQETQYF.

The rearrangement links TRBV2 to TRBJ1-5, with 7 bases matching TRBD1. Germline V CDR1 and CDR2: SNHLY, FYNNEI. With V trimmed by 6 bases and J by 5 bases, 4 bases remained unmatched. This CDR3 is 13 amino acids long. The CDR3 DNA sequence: TGTGCCAGCAGGACGACAGGGTATCAGCCCCAGCATTTT. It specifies CASRTTGYQPQHF.

The CDR3 here is CASSFVKGGNYGYTF. In DNA, the CDR3 is TGTGCCAGCAGCTTTGTTAAAGGAGGCAACTATGGCTACACCTTC. V usage is TRBV5-6 and J usage is TRBJ1-2; D gene ambiguous. CDR3 length equals 15 residues. The V gene lost 2 bases and the J gene lost 2 bases, with 13 bases spanning the gap. Germline lookup yields CDR1 SGHDT and CDR2 YYEEEE. The whole variable domain, remainder taken from reference TRBV5-6 and TRBJ1-2, is DAGVTQSPTHLIKTRGQQVTLRCSPKSGHDTVSWYQQALGQGPQFIFQYYEEEERQRGNFPDRFSGHQFPNYSSELNVNALLLGDSALYLCASSFVKGGNYGYTFGSGTRLTVV.

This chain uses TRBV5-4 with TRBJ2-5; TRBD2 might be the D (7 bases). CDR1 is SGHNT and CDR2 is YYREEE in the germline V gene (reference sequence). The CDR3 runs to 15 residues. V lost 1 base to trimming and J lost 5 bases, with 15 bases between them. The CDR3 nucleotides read TGTGCCAGCAGCTTGCAGGCGGGGGCTGGTGAGACCCAGTACTTC. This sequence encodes CASSLQAGAGETQYF.

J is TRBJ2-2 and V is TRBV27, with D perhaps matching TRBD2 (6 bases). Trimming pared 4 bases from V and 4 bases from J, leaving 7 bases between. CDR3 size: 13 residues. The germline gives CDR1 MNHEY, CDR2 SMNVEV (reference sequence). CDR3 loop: CASSWGGTGELFF. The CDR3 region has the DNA TGTGCCAGCAGTTGGGGAGGCACCGGGGAGCTGTTTTTT.

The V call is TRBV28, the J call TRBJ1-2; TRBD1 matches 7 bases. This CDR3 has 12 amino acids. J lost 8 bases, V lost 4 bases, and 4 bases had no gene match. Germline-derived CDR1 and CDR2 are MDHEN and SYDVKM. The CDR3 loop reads CASSSQGDGYTF. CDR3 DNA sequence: TGTGCCAGCAGTTCGCAGGGGGACGGCTACACCTTC.

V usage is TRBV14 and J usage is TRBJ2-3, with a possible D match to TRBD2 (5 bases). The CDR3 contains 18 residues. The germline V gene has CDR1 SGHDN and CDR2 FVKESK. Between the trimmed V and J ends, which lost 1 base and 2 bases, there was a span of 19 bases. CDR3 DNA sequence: TGTGCCAGCAGCCAAGGCAGAGGGTTTAGACCAAACACAGATACGCAGTATTTT. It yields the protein CASSQGRGFRPNTDTQYF.

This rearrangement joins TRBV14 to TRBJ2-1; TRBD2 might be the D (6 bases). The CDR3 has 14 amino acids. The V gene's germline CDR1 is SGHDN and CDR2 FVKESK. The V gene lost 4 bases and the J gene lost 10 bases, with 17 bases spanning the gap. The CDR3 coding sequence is TGTGCCAGCAGCCTCGGACTACTACCGACGGAGCAGTTCTTC. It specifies CASSLGLLPTEQFF.

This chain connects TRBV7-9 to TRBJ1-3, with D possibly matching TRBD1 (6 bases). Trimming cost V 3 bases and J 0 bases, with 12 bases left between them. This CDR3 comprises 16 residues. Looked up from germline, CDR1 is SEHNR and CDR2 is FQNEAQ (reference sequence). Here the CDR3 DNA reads TGTGCCAGCAGCTTGGGGCAGGGGAGCTCTGGAAACACCATATATTTT. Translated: CASSLGQGSSGNTIYF.

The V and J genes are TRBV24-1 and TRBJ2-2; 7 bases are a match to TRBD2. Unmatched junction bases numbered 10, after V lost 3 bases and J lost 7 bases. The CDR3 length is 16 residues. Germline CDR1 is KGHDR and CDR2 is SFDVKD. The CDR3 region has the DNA TGTGCCACCAGTGATCCGGGCGCTAGCGGTTTCGGGGAGCTGTTTTTT. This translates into CATSDPGASGFGELFF.

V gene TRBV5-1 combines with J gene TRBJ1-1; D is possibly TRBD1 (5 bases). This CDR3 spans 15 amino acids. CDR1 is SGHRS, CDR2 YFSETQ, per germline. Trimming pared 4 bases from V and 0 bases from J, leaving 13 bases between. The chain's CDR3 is CASSVTAAMNTEAFF. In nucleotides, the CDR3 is TGCGCCAGCAGCGTGACAGCAGCAATGAACACTGAAGCTTTCTTT.

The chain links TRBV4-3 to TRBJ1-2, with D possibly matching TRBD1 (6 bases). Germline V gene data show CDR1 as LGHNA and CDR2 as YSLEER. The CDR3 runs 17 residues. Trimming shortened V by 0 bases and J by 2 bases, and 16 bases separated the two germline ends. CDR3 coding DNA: TGCGCCAGCAGCCAAGACTTGCGACAGGCTATCAACTATGGCTACACCTTC. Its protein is CASSQDLRQAINYGYTF.

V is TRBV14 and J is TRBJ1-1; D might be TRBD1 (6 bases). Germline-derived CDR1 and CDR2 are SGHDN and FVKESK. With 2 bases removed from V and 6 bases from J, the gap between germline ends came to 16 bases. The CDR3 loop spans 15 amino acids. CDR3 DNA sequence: TGTGCCAGCAGCCAAAATTACAGGGATTCGGCTGAAGCTTTCTTT. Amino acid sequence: CASSQNYRDSAEAFF.

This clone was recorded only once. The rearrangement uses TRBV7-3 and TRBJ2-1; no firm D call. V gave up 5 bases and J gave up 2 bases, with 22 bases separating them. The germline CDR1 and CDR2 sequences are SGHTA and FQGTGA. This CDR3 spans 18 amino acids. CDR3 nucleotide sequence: TGTGCCAGCAGCCCCCACCCCTCTTTACCAAGCCCCTACAATGAGCAGTTCTTC. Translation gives CASSPHPSLPSPYNEQFF.

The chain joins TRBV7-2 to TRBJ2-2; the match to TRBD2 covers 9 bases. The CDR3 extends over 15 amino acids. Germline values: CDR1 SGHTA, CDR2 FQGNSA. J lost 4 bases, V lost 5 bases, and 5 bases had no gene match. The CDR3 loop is CASSTLAGVTGELFF. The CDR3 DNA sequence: TGTGCCAGCAGCACATTAGCGGGAGTCACCGGGGAGCTGTTTTTT.

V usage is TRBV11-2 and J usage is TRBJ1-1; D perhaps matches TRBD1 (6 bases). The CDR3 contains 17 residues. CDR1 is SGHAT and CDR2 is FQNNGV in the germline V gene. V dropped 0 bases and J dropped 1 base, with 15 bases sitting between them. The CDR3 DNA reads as TGTGCCAGCAGCTTAGACCGGCCCCAGACAGGGAACACTGAAGCTTTCTTT. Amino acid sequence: CASSLDRPQTGNTEAFF. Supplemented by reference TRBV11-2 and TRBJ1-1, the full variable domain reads EAGVAQSPRYKIIEKRQSVAFWCNPISGHATLYWYQQILGQGPKLLIQFQNNGVVDDSQLPKDRFSAERLKGVDSTLKIQPAKLEDSAVYLCASSLDRPQTGNTEAFFGQGTRLTVV.

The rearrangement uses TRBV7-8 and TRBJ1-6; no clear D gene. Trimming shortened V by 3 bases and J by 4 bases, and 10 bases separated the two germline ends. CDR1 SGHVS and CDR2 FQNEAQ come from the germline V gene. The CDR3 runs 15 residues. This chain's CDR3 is CASSLAPSYNSPLHF. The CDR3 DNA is TGTGCCAGCAGCTTGGCCCCTTCTTATAATTCACCCCTCCACTTT.

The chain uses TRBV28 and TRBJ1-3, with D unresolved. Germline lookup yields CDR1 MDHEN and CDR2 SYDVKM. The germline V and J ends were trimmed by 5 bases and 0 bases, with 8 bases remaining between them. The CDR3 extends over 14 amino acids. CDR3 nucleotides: TGTGCCAGCAGTACACACAGCTCTGGAAACACCATATATTTT. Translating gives CASSTHSSGNTIYF.

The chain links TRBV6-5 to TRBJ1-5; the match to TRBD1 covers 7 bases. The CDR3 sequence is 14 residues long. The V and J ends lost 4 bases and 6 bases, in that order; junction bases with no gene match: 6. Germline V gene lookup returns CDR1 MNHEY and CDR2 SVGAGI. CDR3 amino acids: CASSSSTGRQPQHF. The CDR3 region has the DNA TGTGCCAGCAGTTCATCGACAGGGCGTCAGCCCCAGCATTTT.

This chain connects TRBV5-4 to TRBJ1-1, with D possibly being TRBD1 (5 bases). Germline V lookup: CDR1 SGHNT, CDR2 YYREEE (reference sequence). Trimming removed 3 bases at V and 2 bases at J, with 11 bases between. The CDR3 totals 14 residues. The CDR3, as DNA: TGTGCCAGCAGCTGGATAGGACAAAACACTGAAGCTTTCTTT. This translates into CASSWIGQNTEAFF.

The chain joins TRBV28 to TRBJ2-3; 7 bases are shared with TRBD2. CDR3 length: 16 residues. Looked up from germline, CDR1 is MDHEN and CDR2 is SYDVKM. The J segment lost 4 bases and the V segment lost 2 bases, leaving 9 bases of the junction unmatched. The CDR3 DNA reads TGTGCCAGCAGTTTACCGGGAGGTCCCTCCCCAGATACGCAGTATTTT. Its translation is CASSLPGGPSPDTQYF.

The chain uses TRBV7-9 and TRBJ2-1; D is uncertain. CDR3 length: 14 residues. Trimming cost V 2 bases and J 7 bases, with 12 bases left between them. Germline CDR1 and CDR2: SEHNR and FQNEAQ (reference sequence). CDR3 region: CASSLMPPGNEQFF. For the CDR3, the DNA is TGTGCCAGCAGCTTAATGCCACCCGGGAATGAGCAGTTCTTC.

The CDR3 coding sequence is TGTGCCAGCAGCGCCGGTACAGGGGGCCACTATGGCTACACCTTC. It codes for CASSAGTGGHYGYTF. This chain joins TRBV9 and TRBJ1-2; 9 positions agree with TRBD1. CDR3 length: 15 amino acids. The V gene's germline CDR1 is SGDLS and CDR2 YYNGEE. With 3 bases clipped from V and 3 bases from J, the junction kept 6 bases outside the gene matches.

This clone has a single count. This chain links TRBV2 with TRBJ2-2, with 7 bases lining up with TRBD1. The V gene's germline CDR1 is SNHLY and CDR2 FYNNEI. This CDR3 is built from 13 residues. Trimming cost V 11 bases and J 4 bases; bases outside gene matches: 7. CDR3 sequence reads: CAAITGATGELFF. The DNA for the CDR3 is TGTGCCGCCATAACAGGGGCCACCGGGGAGCTGTTTTTT.

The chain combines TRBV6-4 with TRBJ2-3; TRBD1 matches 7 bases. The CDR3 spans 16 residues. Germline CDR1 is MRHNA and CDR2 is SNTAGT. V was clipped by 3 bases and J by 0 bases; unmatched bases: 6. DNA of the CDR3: TGTGCCAGCAGTGATAGAGGGGGCTTTAGCACAGATACGCAGTATTTT. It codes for CASSDRGGFSTDTQYF.

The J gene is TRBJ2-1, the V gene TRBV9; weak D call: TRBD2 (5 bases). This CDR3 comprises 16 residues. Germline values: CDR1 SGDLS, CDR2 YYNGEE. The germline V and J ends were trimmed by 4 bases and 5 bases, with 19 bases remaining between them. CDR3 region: CASSSPRQRRNNEQFF. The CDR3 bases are TGTGCCAGCAGCTCACCAAGGCAGCGGCGGAACAATGAGCAGTTCTTC. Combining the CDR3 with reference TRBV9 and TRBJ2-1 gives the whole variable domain DSGVTQTPKHLITATGQRVTLRCSPRSGDLSVYWYQQSLDQGLQFLIQYYNGEERAKGNILERFSAQQFPDLHSELNLSSLELGDSALYFCASSSPRQRRNNEQFFGPGTRLTVL.

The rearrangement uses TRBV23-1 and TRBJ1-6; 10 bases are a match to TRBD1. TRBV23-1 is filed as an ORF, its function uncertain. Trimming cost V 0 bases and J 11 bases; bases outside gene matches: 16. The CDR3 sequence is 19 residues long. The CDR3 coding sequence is TGCGCCAGCAGTCAATCAAGCGACAGGGGGCCAGGGGTTATGGCACCCCTCCACTTT. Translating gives CASSQSSDRGPGVMAPLHF.

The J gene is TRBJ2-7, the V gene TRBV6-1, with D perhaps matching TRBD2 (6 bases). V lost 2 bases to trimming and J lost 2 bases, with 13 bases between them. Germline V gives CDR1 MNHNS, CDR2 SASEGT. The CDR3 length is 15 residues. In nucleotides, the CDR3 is TGTGCCAGCAGTGAAATGATAGCGGCCCCCTACGAGCAGTACTTC. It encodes CASSEMIAAPYEQYF.

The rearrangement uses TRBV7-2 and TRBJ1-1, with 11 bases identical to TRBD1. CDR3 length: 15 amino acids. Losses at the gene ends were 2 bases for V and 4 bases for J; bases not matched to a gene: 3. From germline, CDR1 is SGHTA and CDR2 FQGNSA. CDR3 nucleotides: TGTGCCAGCAGCTTAAGGGACAGGGGGGGCACTGAAGCTTTCTTT. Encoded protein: CASSLRDRGGTEAFF. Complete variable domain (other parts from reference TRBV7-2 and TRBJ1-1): GAGVSQSPSNKVTEKGKDVELRCDPISGHTALYWYRQSLGQGLEFLIYFQGNSAPDKSGLPSDRFSAERTGGSVSTLTIQRTQQEDSAVYLCASSLRDRGGTEAFFGQGTRLTVV.